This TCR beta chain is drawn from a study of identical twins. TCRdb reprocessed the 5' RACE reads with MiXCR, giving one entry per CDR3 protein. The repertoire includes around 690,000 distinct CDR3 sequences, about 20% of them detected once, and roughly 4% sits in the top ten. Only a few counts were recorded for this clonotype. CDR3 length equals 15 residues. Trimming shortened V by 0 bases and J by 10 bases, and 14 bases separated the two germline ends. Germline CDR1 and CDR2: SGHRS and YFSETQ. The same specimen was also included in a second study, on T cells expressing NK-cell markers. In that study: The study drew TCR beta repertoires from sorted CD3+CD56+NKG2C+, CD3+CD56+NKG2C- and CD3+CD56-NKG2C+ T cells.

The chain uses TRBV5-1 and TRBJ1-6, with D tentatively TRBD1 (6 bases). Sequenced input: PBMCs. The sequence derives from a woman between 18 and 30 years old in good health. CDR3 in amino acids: CASSLDTGKQSPLHF. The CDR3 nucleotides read TGCGCCAGCAGCTTGGATACAGGGAAGCAATCACCCCTCCACTTT.